The T cell receptor beta chain under discussion was sequenced for a study of Ad26.COV2.S vaccination and SARS-CoV-2 variants. Noted treatment: roughly 20 received Ad26.COV2.S at low or high dose, single or two shots; a few received placebo; per-sample allocation not given. Sample collection was performed on day 63 after the first vaccine or placebo injection. Ad26 vector vaccine expressed Wuhan-strain SARS-CoV-2 spike. As regards this clone: Its antigen is still unknown.

Assay: immunoSEQ multiplex PCR; the TCRdb copy retains only in-frame clones and omits some. The data contain about 350,000 clones, around 90% of them singletons. Study-level findings and limits: Higher spike-specific TCR breadth was found in vaccine recipients than in placebo recipients. Reported findings describe substantial breadth in spike-specific CD8+ and CD4+ T cell responses following vaccination.

The sample here was peripheral blood, taken in a trial of Ad26.COV2.S vaccine versus placebo. This receptor was obtained from a person between 18 and 65 years old who received the Ad26.COV2.S COVID-19 vaccine or a placebo.

This CDR3 reads CASSLYGGGAQTYEQYF. For the CDR3, the DNA is TGCGCCAGCAGCTTGTATGGGGGCGGGGCCCAGACCTACGAGCAGTACTTC. The chain carries TRBV5-1 and TRBJ2-7, with D tentatively TRBD1 or TRBD2 (6 bases each). The CDR3 contains 17 residues. Germline CDR1 and CDR2: SGHRS and YFSETQ. V was cut by 1 base and J by 2 bases, with 19 bases left in between.